This entry lists 8 T cell receptor beta chains sequenced from one sample in a study of CD8+CD57+ T cells in acquired aplastic anemia. Profiling of TCR beta VDJ combinations and CDR3 sequences used genomic DNA as template. TCRdb re-called the reads with MiXCR, one entry per CDR3 protein. The data contain fewer than 70,000 distinct CDR3 sequences, roughly 50% of them singletons. Source material: sorted CD4+, CD8+, or CD8+CD57+ T cells (not recorded which) from PBMCs. The receptors here all came from a human donor in good health, serving as a control.

Relative to its sample, this clonotype is medium-sized. Mismatch with germline at one junction end may stem from a read error. This sequence joins TRBV15 and TRBJ2-5, with TRBD1 as a possible D gene (6 bases). The CDR3 is made up of 15 amino acids. From germline, CDR1 is LNHNV and CDR2 YYDKDF (reference sequence). In nucleotides, the CDR3 is TGTGCCACCAGCAGCTACAGGGAGCTCCAACAGACCCAGTACTTC. Its translation: CATSSYRELQQTQYF.

This clonotype was recorded at least ten times. The V gene is TRBV7-9, the J gene TRBJ1-4; D not resolved. V shed 3 bases and J shed 0 bases, with 8 bases lying between them. The CDR3 loop spans 15 amino acids. The germline V gene encodes CDR1 SEHNR and CDR2 FQNEAQ (reference sequence). DNA of the CDR3: TGTGCCAGCAGCTTTAGACGGCCAACTAATGAAAAACTGTTTTTT. Translated: CASSFRRPTNEKLFF.

The chain has TRBV20-1 and TRBJ2-5; 7 nucleotides align to TRBD1. The CDR3 totals 15 residues. In germline, CDR1 is DFQATT, CDR2 SNEGSKA (reference sequence). V shed 6 bases and J 0 bases; nucleotides not matched to a gene: 10. The CDR3 region has the DNA TGCAGTGCCAAAAGTCCGACAGGGAACCAAGAGACCCAGTACTTC. Its protein product is CSAKSPTGNQETQYF.

The chain recombines TRBV10-3 with TRBJ1-5, with D maybe TRBD1 (6 bases). Looked up from germline, CDR1 is ENHRY and CDR2 is SYGVKD. With 10 bases removed from V and 0 bases from J, the gap between germline ends came to 13 bases. The CDR3 extends over 14 amino acids. The CDR3 DNA follows: TGTGCCACCTCCCACAGGGATAGCAATCAGCCCCAGCATTTT. This sequence encodes CATSHRDSNQPQHF.

The chain links TRBV10-3 to TRBJ2-3, with D perhaps TRBD1 (6 bases). The germline V gene has CDR1 ENHRY and CDR2 SYGVKD. There are 16 residues in the CDR3. Trimming took 2 bases from V and 1 from J, leaving 13 bases between them. CDR3 sequence reads: CAISETPGQRTDTQYF. In DNA, the CDR3 is TGTGCCATCAGTGAGACTCCGGGACAACGCACAGATACGCAGTATTTT.

The V and J genes are TRBV7-2 and TRBJ2-7; the D call may be TRBD1 or TRBD2 (5 bases each). The germline CDR1 and CDR2 sequences are SGHTA and FQGNSA. The CDR3 loop spans 12 amino acids. V dropped 4 bases and J dropped 3 bases, with 7 bases sitting between them. The CDR3 DNA reads as TGTGCCAGCAGCTCGGGGCACTACGAGCAGTACTTC. Protein sequence: CASSSGHYEQYF.

This clonotype was seen ten or more times. The genes are TRBV2 and TRBJ2-3; D is perhaps TRBD2 (6 bases). This CDR3 has 13 amino acids. V was trimmed by 6 bases and J by 2 bases, leaving 9 bases between them. CDR1 SNHLY and CDR2 FYNNEI come from the germline V gene. Written as DNA, the CDR3 is TGTGCCAGCAGGTCGGACTACACAGATACGCAGTATTTT. It specifies CASRSDYTDTQYF.

This clonotype was detected many times. The rearrangement joins TRBV7-3 to TRBJ2-1, with D possibly matching TRBD2 (6 bases). Per germline, CDR1 SGHTA and CDR2 FQGTGA. The V gene lost 2 bases and the J gene lost 5 bases, with 10 bases spanning the gap. This CDR3 comprises 14 residues. The CDR3 spells CASSLAGLDNEQFF. CDR3 coding DNA: TGTGCCAGCAGCTTAGCGGGGCTCGACAATGAGCAGTTCTTC.